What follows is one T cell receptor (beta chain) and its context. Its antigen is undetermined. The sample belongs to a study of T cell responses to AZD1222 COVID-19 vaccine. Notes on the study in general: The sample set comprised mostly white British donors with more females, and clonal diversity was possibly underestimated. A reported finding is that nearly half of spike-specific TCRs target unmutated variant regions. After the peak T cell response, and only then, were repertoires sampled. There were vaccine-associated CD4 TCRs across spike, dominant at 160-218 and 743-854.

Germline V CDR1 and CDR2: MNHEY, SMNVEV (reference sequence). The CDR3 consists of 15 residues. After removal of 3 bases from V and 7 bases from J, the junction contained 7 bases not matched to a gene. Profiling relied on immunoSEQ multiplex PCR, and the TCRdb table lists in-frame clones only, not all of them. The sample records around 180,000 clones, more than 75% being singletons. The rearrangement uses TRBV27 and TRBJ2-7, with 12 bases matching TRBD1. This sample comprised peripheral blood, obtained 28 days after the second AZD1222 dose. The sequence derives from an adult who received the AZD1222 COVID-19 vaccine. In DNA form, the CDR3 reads TGTGCCAGCAGTTTCGGGACAGGGGGCGCGGGGGAGCAGTACTTC. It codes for CASSFGTGGAGEQYF.